These 15 T cell receptor beta chains came from one sample sequenced in a study of blood T cells in healthy people across ages. With a J-beta primer mix and a sample-barcoded 5' primer, a second PCR ran 7 to 11 cycles. TCRdb analysed the 5' RACE reads with MiXCR anew, one entry per CDR3 protein. The sample lists 1.4 million to 1.5 million distinct CDR3 sequences, about 40% occurring once. The source material was blood. The source of these receptors is a woman aged 18-35 years in good health.

The chain joins TRBV18 to TRBJ1-4, with D tentatively TRBD1 (5 bases). CDR1 and CDR2 from the germline V gene are KGHSH and LQKENI. V was pared by 3 bases and J by 3 bases, with 17 bases between. The CDR3 consists of 17 residues. CDR3 loop: CASSPSGPPLANEKLFF. The CDR3 coding sequence is TGTGCCAGCTCACCGTCGGGACCGCCTCTAGCTAATGAAAAACTGTTTTTT.

The J gene is TRBJ2-5, the V gene TRBV20-1, with D uncertain. This CDR3 contains 14 residues. The germline V gene has CDR1 DFQATT and CDR2 SNEGSKA (reference sequence). CDR3 sequence (DNA): TGCAGCGCGGTGTCGGAACCGGGCCAAGAGACCCAGTACTTC. Its translation is CSAVSEPGQETQYF.

The chain carries TRBV29-1 and TRBJ2-1; no definite D call. CDR1 is SQVTM, CDR2 ANQGSEA, per germline. The CDR3 totals 12 residues. Trimming left V 5 bases short and J 5 bases short, with 10 bases between. CDR3 sequence reads: CSVTVINNEQFF. CDR3 DNA sequence: TGCAGCGTTACGGTTATAAACAATGAGCAGTTCTTC.

This clonotype turned up a few times. This chain connects TRBV12-3 or TRBV12-4 to TRBJ2-1; D unclear. Trimming shortened V by 4 bases and J by 12 bases, and 10 bases separated the two germline ends. The CDR3 has 11 amino acids. CDR3 sequence reads: CASSSTGWQFF. The CDR3 region has the DNA TGTGCCAGCAGTTCGACCGGGTGGCAGTTCTTC.

This chain uses TRBV29-1 with TRBJ2-1, with 9 bases fitting TRBD2. The J call is in doubt because the DNA end fits TRBJ2-7 better. CDR3 length equals 20 residues. Germline V lookup: CDR1 SQVTM, CDR2 ANQGSEA. CDR3 bases: TGCAGCGTTGAAGTCGATGGGGTCCTAGCGGGATCCAGCTCCTACAATGAGCAGTACTTC. It yields the protein CSVEVDGVLAGSSSYNEQYF.

J is TRBJ2-5 and V is TRBV20-1; D uncertain. Germline CDR1 and CDR2: DFQATT and SNEGSKA (reference sequence). Trimming removed 1 base from V and 4 bases from J, with 10 bases in between. The CDR3 is made up of 13 amino acids. The CDR3 DNA sequence: TGCAGTGCTAGAGGAGGCCATAGAGAGACCCAGTACTTC. Its protein is CSARGGHRETQYF.

This chain uses TRBV20-1 with TRBJ2-5; D is undetermined. The CDR3 has 10 residues. V shed 3 bases and J shed 7 bases, with 6 bases lying between them. Germline assignment: CDR1 DFQATT and CDR2 SNEGSKA (reference sequence). The CDR3: CSASFGTQYF. In DNA form, the CDR3 reads TGCAGTGCTAGCTTCGGGACCCAGTACTTC.

The chain employs TRBV20-1 and TRBJ2-7; D gene unclear. V lost 6 bases and J lost 1, with 10 bases in between. This CDR3 spans 12 amino acids. Germline-derived CDR1 and CDR2 are DFQATT and SNEGSKA (reference sequence). The CDR3 reads CSAPGPSYEQYF. The CDR3 bases are TGCAGTGCGCCAGGACCTTCCTACGAGCAGTACTTC.

V usage is TRBV7-6 and J usage is TRBJ2-3; D not resolved. V was clipped by 7 bases and J by 0 bases, with 14 bases between them. The CDR3 covers 15 residues. Germline V CDR1 and CDR2: SGHVS, FNYEAQ. CDR3 bases: TGTGCCAGCATGCCCTACGGGCAGAGCACAGATACGCAGTATTTT. Its translation is CASMPYGQSTDTQYF.

V gene TRBV12-3 or TRBV12-4 combines with J gene TRBJ2-7, with D maybe TRBD2 (6 bases). CDR3 length: 15 residues. V was clipped by 3 bases and J by 3 bases, with 15 bases between them. The CDR3 coding sequence is TGTGCCAGCAGTTTGGAGTGGGGGGTAGTCTACGAGCAGTACTTC. Its translation is CASSLEWGVVYEQYF.

This chain links TRBV20-1 with TRBJ2-1; TRBD2 aligns across 8 bases. Losses at the gene ends were 7 bases for V and 9 bases for J; bases not matched to a gene: 8. Germline V lookup: CDR1 DFQATT, CDR2 SNEGSKA (reference sequence). There are 12 residues in the CDR3. For the CDR3, the DNA is TGCAGTGTGTACCCGGGGGGGAGTGAGCAGTTCTTC. It specifies CSVYPGGSEQFF.

V gene TRBV12-3 or TRBV12-4 combines with J gene TRBJ1-1, with D possibly matching TRBD1 (5 bases). The V end was cut by 3 bases, the J end by 7 bases, with 9 bases between. The CDR3 is 12 amino acids. CDR3 DNA: TGTGCCAGCAGTTTCATTCAGGGTGAAGCTTTCTTT. It yields the protein CASSFIQGEAFF.

The V and J genes are TRBV3-1 and TRBJ1-4; no clear D. The CDR3 runs 15 residues. The germline V gene has CDR1 LGHDT and CDR2 YNNKEL (reference sequence). Trimming pared 0 bases from V and 4 bases from J, leaving 9 bases between. CDR3 bases: TGTGCCAGCAGCCAAGAGTGGGGTAATAATGAAAAACTGTTTTTT. As protein: CASSQEWGNNEKLFF. The whole variable domain, remainder taken from reference TRBV3-1 and TRBJ1-4, is DTAVSQTPKYLVTQMGNDKSIKCEQNLGHDTMYWYKQDSKKFLKIMFSYNNKELIINETVPNRFSPKSPDKAHLNLHINSLELGDSAVYFCASSQEWGNNEKLFFGSGTQLSVL.

The DNA of the CDR3 is TGCAGTGCATATGGACAGGCCGGACTAGCGGGGCCCACAGATACGCAGTATTTT. It translates to CSAYGQAGLAGPTDTQYF. The genes are TRBV20-1 and TRBJ2-3, with 12 bases matching TRBD2. The CDR3 has 18 amino acids. The V segment lost 6 bases and the J segment 2 bases; nucleotides outside the gene matches: 15. CDR1 is DFQATT, CDR2 SNEGSKA, per germline (reference sequence).

Only a few counts were recorded for this clonotype. This sequence joins TRBV4-1 and TRBJ2-4; TRBD2 aligns across 8 bases. This CDR3 is 20 amino acids long. J was trimmed by 2 bases and V by 3 bases; bases with no gene match: 18. Germline V CDR1 and CDR2: MGHRA, YSYEKL. The CDR3 DNA is TGCGCCAGCAGCCAGGGGCCGGGTAGGCAAGCGGGAGAGCCCAAAAACATTCAGTACTTC. Protein sequence: CASSQGPGRQAGEPKNIQYF.